The rows below give T cell receptor beta chains drawn from one sample of a study of CD8 T cells in Susac syndrome. One entry per CDR3 protein, called by TCRdb with MiXCR from the immunoSEQ multiplex PCR reads. The sample records roughly 190,000 distinct CDR3 sequences, under 97% being singletons. Material: CD4+ T cells from PBMCs. These receptors all come from a human donor with Susac syndrome. Both conserved end residues are part of each CDR3. The order of the fields is CDR3 DNA, CDR3 protein, J gene, V gene, clone size, D gene. D genes are given only for firm matches. Where a row states a size, it is once, few, many or the class of an expanded clone; other rows omit it.

CDR3nt: TGTGCCAGCAGCCCCTACGGACTCATTCAGGGCCCTGGTCGTCACGAGCAGTACTTC
CDR3aa: CASSPYGLIQGPGRHEQYF
j_gene: TRBJ2-7
v_gene: TRBV7-3
abundance: .
d_gene: .

CDR3nt: TGCAGTACTAGGAGAGGGGGGATCGTCCAAGAGACCCAGTACTTC
CDR3aa: CSTRRGGIVQETQYF
j_gene: TRBJ2-5
v_gene: TRBV20-1
abundance: .
d_gene: .

CDR3nt: TGTGCCTGGGGGGGACGAGGTGAAGCTTTCTTT
CDR3aa: CAWGGRGEAFF
j_gene: TRBJ1-1
v_gene: TRBV30
abundance: .
d_gene: .

CDR3nt: TGCAGTTATCGCCGCTCCTACAATGAGCAGTTCTTC
CDR3aa: CSYRRSYNEQFF
j_gene: TRBJ2-1
v_gene: TRBV29-1
abundance: once
d_gene: .

CDR3nt: TGTGCCAGCAGCCTCGAGGCCCTTACTGGGGCCGGGGCCAACGTCCTGACTTTC
CDR3aa: CASSLEALTGAGANVLTF
j_gene: TRBJ2-6
v_gene: TRBV3-1
abundance: .
d_gene: .

CDR3nt: TGTGCCAGCAGTTACTCGAAGAATGAGCAGTTCTTC
CDR3aa: CASSYSKNEQFF
j_gene: TRBJ2-1
v_gene: TRBV6-5
abundance: .
d_gene: .

CDR3nt: TGCGCCAGCAGCTTGGGCGACAGGGGCAGCTATGGCTACACCTTC
CDR3aa: CASSLGDRGSYGYTF
j_gene: TRBJ1-2
v_gene: TRBV5-1
abundance: .
d_gene: TRBD1

CDR3nt: TGTGCCAGCAGCCCGAGGGGGTCGCAGGAGACCCAGTACTTC
CDR3aa: CASSPRGSQETQYF
j_gene: TRBJ2-5
v_gene: TRBV7-3
abundance: .
d_gene: .

CDR3nt: TGCAGTGCTTCAACACCGGTTAGCGGGGGGGGATACAATGAGCAGTTCTTC
CDR3aa: CSASTPVSGGGYNEQFF
j_gene: TRBJ2-1
v_gene: TRBV20-1
abundance: .
d_gene: TRBD2

CDR3nt: TGTGCCAGCAGCGCAACAGGGTTCCCGAACACTGAAGCTTTCTTT
CDR3aa: CASSATGFPNTEAFF
j_gene: TRBJ1-1
v_gene: TRBV9
abundance: .
d_gene: .

CDR3nt: TGTGCCAGCAGCGTAGCGGTCCGAGGGGATACGCAGTATTTT
CDR3aa: CASSVAVRGDTQYF
j_gene: TRBJ2-3
v_gene: TRBV9
abundance: .
d_gene: .

CDR3nt: TGTGCCAGCAGCCAATTCTCCTCGGGGGGCTATGGCTACACCTTC
CDR3aa: CASSQFSSGGYGYTF
j_gene: TRBJ1-2
v_gene: TRBV9
abundance: .
d_gene: .

CDR3nt: TGTGCCAGCAGTTTAGTGGCGGGGGTAACCAAAAACATTCAGTACTTC
CDR3aa: CASSLVAGVTKNIQYF
j_gene: TRBJ2-4
v_gene: TRBV27
abundance: .
d_gene: TRBD2

CDR3nt: TGTGCCAGTGGGACTAGCGGGGGGGCGGATGAGCAGTTCTTC
CDR3aa: CASGTSGGADEQFF
j_gene: TRBJ2-1
v_gene: TRBV2
abundance: .
d_gene: TRBD2

CDR3nt: TGTGCCACCGCAAAGACGGGCTGGGGGGAGCTGTTTTTT
CDR3aa: CATAKTGWGELFF
j_gene: TRBJ2-2
v_gene: TRBV24-1
abundance: .
d_gene: .

CDR3nt: TGTGCCAGCAGCGCAGGGGGCACTGAAGCTTTCTTT
CDR3aa: CASSAGGTEAFF
j_gene: TRBJ1-1
v_gene: TRBV11-2
abundance: .
d_gene: TRBD1

CDR3nt: TGTGCCAGCAGTTTTAGCGGGGGTGACACAGATACGCAGTATTTT
CDR3aa: CASSFSGGDTDTQYF
j_gene: TRBJ2-3
v_gene: TRBV12-3/TRBV12-4
abundance: .
d_gene: TRBD2

CDR3nt: TGCAGTGCTAGCCTGGGGGGTTTTGGCTCCTACGAGCAGTACTTC
CDR3aa: CSASLGGFGSYEQYF
j_gene: TRBJ2-7
v_gene: TRBV20-1
abundance: .
d_gene: .

CDR3nt: TGCAGTGCTAGAGCCTTACACCCGAACACTGAAGCTTTCTTT
CDR3aa: CSARALHPNTEAFF
j_gene: TRBJ1-1
v_gene: TRBV20-1
abundance: .
d_gene: .

CDR3nt: TGTGCCTGGGGGACACCCAATCAGCCCCAGCATTTT
CDR3aa: CAWGTPNQPQHF
j_gene: TRBJ1-5
v_gene: TRBV30
abundance: .
d_gene: .

CDR3nt: TGTGCCAGCAGGCCCTCCCTAAGCGGGGGGGACAATGAGCAGTTCTTC
CDR3aa: CASRPSLSGGDNEQFF
j_gene: TRBJ2-1
v_gene: TRBV2
abundance: .
d_gene: TRBD2

CDR3nt: TGTGCCAGCAGTGCGGACAGGGGATCTAATGAAAAACTGTTTTTT
CDR3aa: CASSADRGSNEKLFF
j_gene: TRBJ1-4
v_gene: TRBV2
abundance: .
d_gene: TRBD1

CDR3nt: TGTGCCAGCGCCCCGGGGCCGGGGAGGGCCAAAAACATTCAGTACTTC
CDR3aa: CASAPGPGRAKNIQYF
j_gene: TRBJ2-4
v_gene: TRBV7-9
abundance: once
d_gene: .

CDR3nt: TGTGCCAGCAGCCCAGGGTTCGATGAGCAGTACTTC
CDR3aa: CASSPGFDEQYF
j_gene: TRBJ2-7
v_gene: TRBV28
abundance: .
d_gene: .

CDR3nt: TGTGCCAGCAGCCAAACCAAGGGAGGCAGATTCTACGAGCAGTACTTC
CDR3aa: CASSQTKGGRFYEQYF
j_gene: TRBJ2-7
v_gene: TRBV3-1
abundance: .
d_gene: .

CDR3nt: TGCAGCGTTGATGCGGGGGCTGACATTCAGTACTTC
CDR3aa: CSVDAGADIQYF
j_gene: TRBJ2-4
v_gene: TRBV29-1
abundance: .
d_gene: .

CDR3nt: TGTGCCAGCAGCCAAGGAGAAGGTTACGAGCAGTACTTC
CDR3aa: CASSQGEGYEQYF
j_gene: TRBJ2-7
v_gene: TRBV3-1
abundance: .
d_gene: .

CDR3nt: TGTGCCTGGAGCCGGGACAGGGAATATGGCTACACCTTC
CDR3aa: CAWSRDREYGYTF
j_gene: TRBJ1-2
v_gene: TRBV30
abundance: .
d_gene: TRBD1

CDR3nt: TGTGCCAGCAGTGGGGGGGACGCTGGGGCCAACGTCCTGACTTTC
CDR3aa: CASSGGDAGANVLTF
j_gene: TRBJ2-6
v_gene: TRBV27
abundance: .
d_gene: TRBD2

CDR3nt: TGTGCCAGTAGTTCACTGGGCGGGGAGCAGTTCTTC
CDR3aa: CASSSLGGEQFF
j_gene: TRBJ2-1
v_gene: TRBV19
abundance: .
d_gene: .

CDR3nt: TGTGCCAGCAGCATACAGGGGGGGGCTTTAAATGAGCAGTTCTTC
CDR3aa: CASSIQGGALNEQFF
j_gene: TRBJ2-1
v_gene: TRBV9
abundance: .
d_gene: .

CDR3nt: TGTGCCAGCAGCGTAGTCGGGGACATGAACACTGAAGCTTTCTTT
CDR3aa: CASSVVGDMNTEAFF
j_gene: TRBJ1-1
v_gene: TRBV9
abundance: .
d_gene: .

CDR3nt: TGTGCCATCAGGGACGGGAACACTGAAGCTTTCTTT
CDR3aa: CAIRDGNTEAFF
j_gene: TRBJ1-1
v_gene: TRBV10-3
abundance: .
d_gene: .

CDR3nt: TGTGCTTTGGGGCGAGAGGGACCCCTCCACTTT
CDR3aa: CALGREGPLHF
j_gene: TRBJ1-6
v_gene: TRBV30
abundance: .
d_gene: .

CDR3nt: TGCGCCAGCAGGGGAATAGGGCCTGCTGGGGCCAACGTCCTGACTTTC
CDR3aa: CASRGIGPAGANVLTF
j_gene: TRBJ2-6
v_gene: TRBV5-1
abundance: .
d_gene: .

CDR3nt: TGTGCCAGCAGTTTATCGCGCGGGAGAGAGACCCAGTACTTC
CDR3aa: CASSLSRGRETQYF
j_gene: TRBJ2-5
v_gene: TRBV27
abundance: .
d_gene: TRBD2

CDR3nt: TGTGCCACCCTCTCTGCAGGGGCCTACGAGCAGTACTTC
CDR3aa: CATLSAGAYEQYF
j_gene: TRBJ2-7
v_gene: TRBV24-1
abundance: .
d_gene: .

CDR3nt: TGTGCCAGCAATCCCTGGGGCAGGGGTAACGAAAAACTGTTTTTT
CDR3aa: CASNPWGRGNEKLFF
j_gene: TRBJ1-4
v_gene: TRBV12-3/TRBV12-4
abundance: .
d_gene: .

CDR3nt: TGTGCCAGCAGCCGGGAGCTGAACACTGAAGCTTTCTTT
CDR3aa: CASSRELNTEAFF
j_gene: TRBJ1-1
v_gene: TRBV11-1
abundance: .
d_gene: .

CDR3nt: TGTGCCAGCAACCTGGGGGCGGGGGGCTACAATGAGCAGTTCTTC
CDR3aa: CASNLGAGGYNEQFF
j_gene: TRBJ2-1
v_gene: TRBV2
abundance: .
d_gene: TRBD2

CDR3nt: TGTGCCAGCAGTAGCAGGGCTGGCAGGGGTGAAGCTTTCTTT
CDR3aa: CASSSRAGRGEAFF
j_gene: TRBJ1-1
v_gene: TRBV27
abundance: .
d_gene: .

CDR3nt: TGTGCCAGCAGCCAAGTCCCAGGGGGCACTGAAGCTTTCTTT
CDR3aa: CASSQVPGGTEAFF
j_gene: TRBJ1-1
v_gene: TRBV3-1
abundance: .
d_gene: TRBD1

CDR3nt: TGTGCCAGCAGCTACGATAGCGGCGATAGCACAGATACGCAGTATTTT
CDR3aa: CASSYDSGDSTDTQYF
j_gene: TRBJ2-3
v_gene: TRBV4-2
abundance: .
d_gene: .

CDR3nt: TGTGCCAGCAGCTCCGGGAACAGGGGGGGAGAGACCCAGTACTTC
CDR3aa: CASSSGNRGGETQYF
j_gene: TRBJ2-5
v_gene: TRBV7-2
abundance: .
d_gene: .

CDR3nt: TGTGCCAGTAGTGCGACTAGCGGGGGTGGGCAGACCCAGTACTTC
CDR3aa: CASSATSGGGQTQYF
j_gene: TRBJ2-5
v_gene: TRBV19
abundance: .
d_gene: TRBD2

CDR3nt: TGTGCGCGGACACAGGACGTTCGGGGGACCGGGGAGCTGTTTTTT
CDR3aa: CARTQDVRGTGELFF
j_gene: TRBJ2-2
v_gene: TRBV30
abundance: .
d_gene: .

CDR3nt: TGTGCCAGTAGTACGGGGGGCTACACAGATACGCAGTATTTT
CDR3aa: CASSTGGYTDTQYF
j_gene: TRBJ2-3
v_gene: TRBV19
abundance: .
d_gene: .

CDR3nt: TGCACCAAGGACAGGGAGAACACCGGGGAGCTGTTTTTT
CDR3aa: CTKDRENTGELFF
j_gene: TRBJ2-2
v_gene: TRBV1
abundance: once
d_gene: .

CDR3nt: TGTGCCAGCAGCGTATTGGAGGGGGGGCCGGGCATTCAGTACTTC
CDR3aa: CASSVLEGGPGIQYF
j_gene: TRBJ2-4
v_gene: TRBV9
abundance: .
d_gene: .

CDR3nt: TGTGCCAGCAGCGGGGGACCCGGGAGGGGGGAGCTGTTTTTT
CDR3aa: CASSGGPGRGELFF
j_gene: TRBJ2-2
v_gene: TRBV7-2
abundance: .
d_gene: TRBD2

CDR3nt: TGCGCCAGCAGCTTGGGAGGAACGAACACCGGGGAGCTGTTTTTT
CDR3aa: CASSLGGTNTGELFF
j_gene: TRBJ2-2
v_gene: TRBV5-1
abundance: .
d_gene: .

CDR3nt: TGTGCCAGCAGTTTACCCCAGGACAGGGCAGACTATAATTCACCCCTCCACTTT
CDR3aa: CASSLPQDRADYNSPLHF
j_gene: TRBJ1-6
v_gene: TRBV28
abundance: .
d_gene: TRBD1

CDR3nt: TGTGCCAGCAGCTTAACGGGAAACACGGCGCCACAGTACTTC
CDR3aa: CASSLTGNTAPQYF
j_gene: TRBJ2-4
v_gene: TRBV7-3
abundance: .
d_gene: .

CDR3nt: TGTGCCAGCAGCCAGGCTAGCGGGGGGGCCTCAGGGAATGAGCAGTTCTTC
CDR3aa: CASSQASGGASGNEQFF
j_gene: TRBJ2-1
v_gene: TRBV4-2
abundance: .
d_gene: TRBD2

CDR3nt: TGTGCCAGCAGCGGGACTCACGGGGGGTACGAGCAGTACTTC
CDR3aa: CASSGTHGGYEQYF
j_gene: TRBJ2-7
v_gene: TRBV9
abundance: .
d_gene: TRBD2

CDR3nt: TGTGCCAGCAGTTACCCCCAAGCGGGGGGCGGGGAGACCCAGTACTTC
CDR3aa: CASSYPQAGGGETQYF
j_gene: TRBJ2-5
v_gene: TRBV6-2/TRBV6-3
abundance: .
d_gene: TRBD2

CDR3nt: TGCGCCAGCAGCCAAGGACGGTGGGATGGCTACACCTTC
CDR3aa: CASSQGRWDGYTF
j_gene: TRBJ1-2
v_gene: TRBV4-1
abundance: .
d_gene: .

CDR3nt: TGTGCCTCAACGGACAGGCCATTGGGCAATGAGCAGTTCTTC
CDR3aa: CASTDRPLGNEQFF
j_gene: TRBJ2-1
v_gene: TRBV19
abundance: .
d_gene: TRBD1

CDR3nt: TGCAGCGCCGGACCGGGCCCCTACGAGCAGTACTTC
CDR3aa: CSAGPGPYEQYF
j_gene: TRBJ2-7
v_gene: TRBV29-1
abundance: .
d_gene: .